The rows below give T cell receptor beta chains drawn from one sample of a study of cytomegalovirus exposure and HLA in healthy donors. Assay: immunoSEQ multiplex PCR; the TCRdb copy retains only in-frame clones and omits some. The sample lists over 130,000 clones, 75% to 90% occurring once. The sequencing sample was made of PBMCs. Every receptor here comes from a female donor in good health and CMV-seronegative. Both conserved end residues are part of each CDR3. Fields, in order: V gene, D gene, J gene, clone size, CDR3 DNA, CDR3 protein. D genes are given only for firm matches. Rows may omit the clone size; those that give it use once, few, many or a size class.

>TRBV7-9|-|TRBJ1-2|-
TGTGCCAGCAGCCCAGGGGAGGGAAGGTATGGCTACACCTTC
CASSPGEGRYGYTF
>TRBV5-4|-|TRBJ1-2|-
TGTGCCAGCAGCTTGGCCGGGAGCTTTAACTATGGCTACACCTTC
CASSLAGSFNYGYTF
>TRBV6-5|TRBD1|TRBJ2-5|-
TGTGCCAGCAGTTTTATGGGACAGCAAGAGACCCAGTACTTC
CASSFMGQQETQYF
>TRBV7-2|TRBD2|TRBJ2-3|-
TGTGCCAGCAGCGCAGAGGGACTAGTTGTCGAGTATTTT
CASSAEGLVVEYF
>TRBV15|-|TRBJ2-7|-
TGTGCCACCAGCAGAGAGATGACAGGCACCTACGAGCAGTACTTC
CATSREMTGTYEQYF
>TRBV5-4|-|TRBJ2-1|-
TGTGCCAGCAACCATACCCCTAGCGCGTACAATGAGCAGTTCTTC
CASNHTPSAYNEQFF
>TRBV7-9|-|TRBJ1-5|-
TGTGCCAGCAGCTTCGGGGGTCAGCCCCAGCATTTT
CASSFGGQPQHF
>TRBV5-1|-|TRBJ1-1|-
TGCGCCAGCAGCTCGCTGACAGGCATGAACACTGAAGCTTTCTTT
CASSSLTGMNTEAFF
>TRBV27|-|TRBJ1-5|-
TGTGCCAGCAGTTACTACAATCAGCCCCAGCATTTT
CASSYYNQPQHF
>TRBV7-2|-|TRBJ2-1|-
TGTGCCAGCAGCTTAGTTTATCCGGACATGCCCTACAATGAGCAGTTCTTC
CASSLVYPDMPYNEQFF
>TRBV19|TRBD1|TRBJ1-5|-
TGTGCCAGTAGTATCGGGACAGGGAGGCAGCCCCAGCATTTT
CASSIGTGRQPQHF
>TRBV5-1|TRBD1|TRBJ1-1|-
TGCGCCAGCAGCGGTAGACAGGGGGAAACTGAAGCTTTCTTT
CASSGRQGETEAFF
>TRBV5-4|-|TRBJ2-7|-
TGTGCCAGCAGCCCCGACACAGCAGGCTACGAGCAGTACTTC
CASSPDTAGYEQYF
>TRBV25-1|TRBD1|TRBJ1-1|-
TGTGCCAGCAGAGAGAGACAGGGTGCGTATCCAACTGAAGCTTTCTTT
CASRERQGAYPTEAFF
>TRBV19|TRBD1|TRBJ1-5|-
TGTGCCAGTAGTATATGGAACAGGGGCGATCAGCCCCAGCATTTT
CASSIWNRGDQPQHF
>TRBV2|-|TRBJ1-5|once
TGTGCCAGCAGTGAATGGACAAGTAGGAATCAGCCCCAGCATTTT
CASSEWTSRNQPQHF
>TRBV6-6|-|TRBJ2-3|few
TGTGCCAGCAGTTACCTACGGGATACGCAGTATTTT
CASSYLRDTQYF
>TRBV19|-|TRBJ1-5|-
TGTGCCAGTAGTATCAACTTACCCGTAGCCAGACGGGATGGCGGGCAGCCCCAGCATTTT
CASSINLPVARRDGGQPQHF
>TRBV29-1|-|TRBJ2-7|-
TGCAGCGCCGGGGATGCCTACGAGCAGTACTTC
CSAGDAYEQYF
>TRBV5-5|TRBD1|TRBJ1-3|-
TGTGCCAGCAGCTTCCCCGGGACAGGCATCAACACCATATATTTT
CASSFPGTGINTIYF
>TRBV6-1|TRBD1|TRBJ2-7|once
TGTGCCAGCAGTGTTAACAGGGGACCCTACGAGCAGTACTTC
CASSVNRGPYEQYF
>TRBV6-1|-|TRBJ1-2|-
TGTGCCAGCAGCCCCTTCGGGGGGGCCTATGGCTACACCTTC
CASSPFGGAYGYTF
>TRBV10-3|-|TRBJ1-1|-
TGTGCCATCAGTGAGCAGACAAACACTGAAGCTTTCTTT
CAISEQTNTEAFF
>TRBV5-1|TRBD2|TRBJ2-7|once
TGCGCCAGCAGCCAACTTAGCGGGAGGGCGGAGGAGCAGTACTTC
CASSQLSGRAEEQYF
>TRBV9|-|TRBJ1-5|-
TGTGCCAGCAGCGTAGGGAGGGATCAGCCCCAGCATTTT
CASSVGRDQPQHF
>TRBV19|TRBD2|TRBJ2-3|few
TGTGCCAGTAGTATGGTTTTCGGGCGGGAGGTCACAGATACGCAGTATTTT
CASSMVFGREVTDTQYF
>TRBV6-5|TRBD2|TRBJ2-1|-
TGTGCCAGCAGTTCCCAGCGGGGCAACTACAATGAGCAGTTCTTC
CASSSQRGNYNEQFF
>TRBV29-1|-|TRBJ2-1|-
TGCAGCGTTGGGCGAGGGTTGGGGAGCTCCTACAATGAGCAGTTCTTC
CSVGRGLGSSYNEQFF
>TRBV2|TRBD1|TRBJ2-2|-
TGTGCCCGTCGACAGGGGAACACCGGGGAGCTGTTTTTT
CARRQGNTGELFF
>TRBV25-1|-|TRBJ1-2|few
TGTGCCAGCAGTGAATTCGAGCGGCCTAACTATGGCTACACCTTC
CASSEFERPNYGYTF
>TRBV29-1|-|TRBJ1-1|-
TGCAGCGTCCCAGGGGAAGACACTGAAGCTTTCTTT
CSVPGEDTEAFF
>TRBV6-5|-|TRBJ2-5|-
TGTGCCAGCAGAGGGGATCTTGGGCCGCGAGAGACCCAGTACTTC
CASRGDLGPRETQYF
>TRBV19|-|TRBJ2-3|-
TGTGCCAGTAGTAGCGGGATTCACACAGATACGCAGTATTTT
CASSSGIHTDTQYF
>TRBV27|-|TRBJ2-2|-
TGTGCCAGCAGTTTTGGGACTCCCGGGGAGCTGTTTTTT
CASSFGTPGELFF
>TRBV19|TRBD1|TRBJ1-5|-
TGTGCCAGTTCGGGACAGATCAATCAGCCCCAGCATTTT
CASSGQINQPQHF
>TRBV10-3|TRBD1|TRBJ2-7|once
TGTGCCATCAGTGGGGAGACAGGGAAGTACGAGCAGTACTTC
CAISGETGKYEQYF
>TRBV6-1|TRBD2|TRBJ2-7|-
TGTGCCAGCAGAACTAGCGGGGGGGCTTCCTACGAGCAGTACTTC
CASRTSGGASYEQYF
>TRBV27|TRBD2|TRBJ2-1|-
TGTGCCAGCAGGCCGCGGACTAGCGGGACCCATGAGCAGTTCTTC
CASRPRTSGTHEQFF
>TRBV28|-|TRBJ2-3|once
TGTGCCAGCAGTTTGAGGGCTAGCGAAACTAGCACAGATACGCAGTATTTT
CASSLRASETSTDTQYF
>TRBV4-1|TRBD2|TRBJ2-1|-
TGCGCCAGCAGCCAAGTCGTTGCTAGCGGGAGCTACAATGAGCAGTTCTTC
CASSQVVASGSYNEQFF
>TRBV19|-|TRBJ1-1|few
TGTGCCAGTAGTATAGTACGGGTTCAAGCTTTCTTT
CASSIVRVQAFF
>TRBV10-1|TRBD2|TRBJ2-1|once
TGCGCCAGCAGTGTTACTCCGGGACTAGCGGGAGGACATGAGCAGTTCTTC
CASSVTPGLAGGHEQFF
>TRBV29-1|TRBD2|TRBJ2-2|-
TGCAGCGGGGGACTAGCGGGAAGGGGGACCGGGGAGCTGTTTTTT
CSGGLAGRGTGELFF
>TRBV7-2|TRBD2|TRBJ2-7|-
TGTGCAAGCGGGGACTACTCCTACGAGCAGTACTTC
CASGDYSYEQYF
>TRBV5-6|-|TRBJ1-1|-
TGTGCCAGCAGCTTGGATGTCAGGGAGGAGACTGAAGCTTTCTTT
CASSLDVREETEAFF
>TRBV29-1|TRBD2|TRBJ2-7|-
TGCAGCGTTGAGGGTAGCGGGACCTACGAGCAGTACTTC
CSVEGSGTYEQYF
>TRBV14|-|TRBJ2-7|-
TGTGCCAGCAGCTTCCGGGATTACTCCTACGAGCAGTACTTC
CASSFRDYSYEQYF